One and the same sample provided the 8 T cell receptor beta chains below, sequenced in a study of blood T cell repertoires in COVID-19. The assay was immunoSEQ multiplex PCR, and TCRdb's table has in-frame clones only and misses some. The table has some 300,000 clones, around 92% seen once. Sequencing input: PBMCs or T cells enriched from blood (not recorded which). These receptors all come from a woman under 40 who had recovered from COVID-19.

The chain joins TRBV15 to TRBJ2-7; 9 nucleotides line up with TRBD2. This CDR3 contains 18 residues. The V segment lost 1 base and the J segment 4 bases; nucleotides outside the gene matches: 14. CDR1 and CDR2 from the germline V gene are LNHNV and YYDKDF (reference sequence). CDR3 protein: CATSRGMRLAEPLYEQYF. The DNA of the CDR3 is TGTGCCACCAGCAGAGGGATGCGACTAGCGGAACCTCTGTACGAGCAGTACTTC. The entire variable domain, with the rest obtained from reference TRBV15 and TRBJ2-7, is as follows: DAMVIQNPRYQVTQFGKPVTLSCSQTLNHNVMYWYQQKSSQAPKLLFHYYDKDFNNEADTPDNFQSRRPNTSFCFLDIRSPGLGDTAMYLCATSRGMRLAEPLYEQYFGPGTRLTVT.

This chain uses TRBV6-5 with TRBJ2-4; TRBD1 might be the D (6 bases). The CDR3 runs to 13 residues. Germline CDR1 is MNHEY and CDR2 is SVGAGI. With 6 bases removed from V and 3 bases from J, the gap between germline ends came to 9 bases. The CDR3 DNA reads TGTGCCAGCAGACTAGGGGGCAAAAACATTCAGTACTTC. It codes for CASRLGGKNIQYF.

The genes are TRBV11-2 and TRBJ2-7; 7 bases match TRBD2. Germline V gene sequence: CDR1 SGHAT, CDR2 FQNNGV. V dropped 4 bases and J dropped 0; count of bases not matched to a gene: 6. This CDR3 contains 15 residues. DNA of the CDR3: TGTGCCAGCAGCTGGGAGCGGGACTACTCCTACGAGCAGTACTTC. It is translated as CASSWERDYSYEQYF. Full variable domain (remainder filled in from reference TRBV11-2 and TRBJ2-7): EAGVAQSPRYKIIEKRQSVAFWCNPISGHATLYWYQQILGQGPKLLIQFQNNGVVDDSQLPKDRFSAERLKGVDSTLKIQPAKLEDSAVYLCASSWERDYSYEQYFGPGTRLTVT.

J is TRBJ2-1 and V is TRBV27; 8 positions agree with TRBD2. CDR1 and CDR2 (germline): MNHEY, SMNVEV (reference sequence). The length of the CDR3 is 15 residues. Trimming cost V 5 bases and J 6 bases; bases outside gene matches: 9. The CDR3 nucleotides are TGTGCCAGCAGTCCGGGACTAGGGGGGTTCAATGAGCAGTTCTTC. Translated: CASSPGLGGFNEQFF.

The rearrangement links TRBV19 to TRBJ2-1; the D is unclear. CDR1 and CDR2 (germline): LNHDA, SQIVND (reference sequence). The ends were cut back, 1 base at V and 6 bases at J, with 4 bases in the middle. This CDR3 is built from 12 residues. The DNA for the CDR3 is TGTGCCAGTAGTATAGGTCTCAATGAGCAGTTCTTC. This translates into CASSIGLNEQFF.

This rearrangement joins TRBV5-1 to TRBJ2-1; the match to TRBD2 covers 10 bases. With V trimmed by 3 bases and J by 8 bases, 8 bases remained unmatched. The CDR3 is made up of 15 amino acids. CDR1 and CDR2 (germline): SGHRS, YFSETQ. The CDR3, as DNA: TGCGCCAGCAGCTCCCAAGCGGGAGGGTCGGATGAGCAGTTCTTC. Its translation: CASSSQAGGSDEQFF.

V and J are TRBV6-2 or TRBV6-3 and TRBJ2-3; TRBD2 might be the D (6 bases). Germline V gives CDR1 MNHEY, CDR2 SVGEGT. Between the trimmed V and J ends, which lost 6 bases and 2 bases, there was a span of 15 bases. CDR3 length: 15 residues. CDR3 DNA sequence: TGTGCCAGCAGCTATAGCGGACGGATCACAGATACGCAGTATTTT. It is translated as CASSYSGRITDTQYF.

Details on this clone: The junction departs from germline at one end; a sequencing error may be responsible. The CDR3 DNA is TGTGCCAGCTGTGATCAAAAGGGGATTAGCAATCAGCCCCAGCATTTT. It codes for CASCDQKGISNQPQHF. The chain couples TRBV6-1 to TRBJ1-5, with D possibly matching TRBD1 (5 bases). This CDR3 comprises 16 residues. CDR1 is MNHNS, CDR2 SASEGT, per germline.